The 9 T cell receptor beta chains listed next were all sequenced from one sample in a study of T cells in localized non-small cell lung cancer. Clones were read by immunoSEQ multiplex PCR, and TCRdb kept only the in-frame ones, dropping some. The data show about 24,000 clones, about 90% seen once. This specimen consisted of peripheral blood, obtained before any cancer treatment. The receptors derive from a male donor older than 55 with stage I squamous cell lung carcinoma.

This clone was counted once. The chain has TRBV11-2 and TRBJ2-7; either TRBD1 or TRBD2 may fit D (6 bases each). With 5 bases removed from V and 0 bases from J, the gap between germline ends came to 11 bases. There are 14 residues in the CDR3. From germline, CDR1 is SGHAT and CDR2 FQNNGV. CDR3 in amino acids: CASSPEGDSYEQYF. The CDR3, as DNA: TGTGCCAGCAGCCCGGAGGGGGACTCCTACGAGCAGTACTTC.

This clone showed up just once. This chain joins TRBV19 and TRBJ2-6; possibly TRBD2 for D (5 bases). The CDR3 length is 16 residues. The V end lost 3 bases, the J end lost 0 bases, and 9 bases lay between the germline ends. Germline V gene data show CDR1 as LNHDA and CDR2 as SQIVND (reference sequence). The CDR3 region has the DNA TGTGCCAGTAGTATTGATCGGGGCTCTGGGGCCAACGTCCTGACTTTC. Protein product: CASSIDRGSGANVLTF.

This clone was found once. The chain has TRBV18 and TRBJ2-5, with D maybe TRBD1 (5 bases). Trimming cost V 2 bases and J 1 base, with 8 bases left between them. Germline CDR1 reads KGHSH; CDR2 reads LQKENI. The CDR3 runs to 14 residues. The CDR3 coding sequence is TGTGCCAGCTCACCAAGACAGCTCCAAGAGACCCAGTACTTC. Translated: CASSPRQLQETQYF.

V usage is TRBV6-1 and J usage is TRBJ2-5; 7 bases align to TRBD2. Per the germline V gene, CDR1 is MNHNS and CDR2 is SASEGT. V dropped 4 bases and J dropped 9; count of bases not matched to a gene: 11. This CDR3 has 14 residues. CDR3 coding DNA: TGTGCCAGCAGTGCACGGGACTATCTCGAGGCCCAGTACTTC. This gives the protein CASSARDYLEAQYF.

This chain joins TRBV19 and TRBJ1-5, with TRBD1 matching over 7 bases. The CDR3 totals 17 residues. Trimming removed 1 base from V and 5 bases from J; junction bases left unmatched: 11. CDR1 and CDR2 from the germline V gene are LNHDA and SQIVND (reference sequence). CDR3 sequence reads: CASSIVPSGGRDQPQHF. CDR3 in DNA: TGTGCCAGTAGTATAGTCCCATCAGGGGGGCGAGATCAGCCCCAGCATTTT.

This chain links TRBV15 with TRBJ1-2; D is unresolved. Looked up from germline, CDR1 is LNHNV and CDR2 is YYDKDF (reference sequence). Trimming left V 1 base short and J 8 bases short, with 8 bases between. This CDR3 region has 12 residues. The CDR3 protein is CATSRANGGYTF. The CDR3 bases are TGTGCCACCAGCAGAGCCAATGGAGGCTACACCTTC.

The chain joins TRBV7-2 to TRBJ1-2, with D perhaps matching TRBD1 (5 bases). Germline V CDR1 and CDR2: SGHTA, FQGNSA. The length of the CDR3 is 14 residues. V was clipped by 3 bases and J by 4 bases, with 12 bases between them. The CDR3 bases are TGTGCCAGCAGCTTTCAGGGCTCCGGCTATGGCTACACCTTC. It encodes CASSFQGSGYGYTF. Looking up the rest from reference TRBV7-2 and TRBJ1-2 gives the full variable domain: GAGVSQSPSNKVTEKGKDVELRCDPISGHTALYWYRQSLGQGLEFLIYFQGNSAPDKSGLPSDRFSAERTGGSVSTLTIQRTQQEDSAVYLCASSFQGSGYGYTFGSGTRLTVV.

This chain connects TRBV6-1 to TRBJ1-5; TRBD1 might be the D (6 bases). Trimming took off 7 bases at V and 12 bases at J, with 13 bases between the two ends. This CDR3 contains 11 residues. From germline, CDR1 is MNHNS and CDR2 SASEGT. This CDR3 is CASILQGVQHF. The CDR3 nucleotides read TGTGCCAGCATCTTACAGGGTGTCCAGCATTTT.

This chain links TRBV6-4 with TRBJ2-1; 8 bases are shared with TRBD2. V lost 0 bases and J lost 8; bases outside the gene matches: 12. This CDR3 contains 17 residues. Germline CDR1 and CDR2: MRHNA and SNTAGT. CDR3 in amino acids: CASSDSPHSGSSDEQFF. DNA for the CDR3: TGTGCCAGCAGTGACTCCCCACACAGCGGGAGTTCGGATGAGCAGTTCTTC.